The 7 T cell receptor beta chains given below trace back to one sample, sequenced in a study of blood T cell repertoires in COVID-19. Sequenced by immunoSEQ multiplex PCR; TCRdb stores in-frame clones only, minus some. Of 200,000 to 250,000 clones in the sample, 88% were seen once. The sequencing input was peripheral blood. These receptor sequences come from a man between 70 and 80 years old with acute or convalescent COVID-19.

This clone showed up just once. This chain links TRBV10-3 with TRBJ1-1, with D hard to call. The CDR3 length is 14 residues. Germline CDR1 ENHRY, CDR2 SYGVKD. The ends were cut back, 4 bases at V and 6 bases at J, with 15 bases in the middle. This CDR3 is CAISGGGSYSEAFF. CDR3 nucleotide sequence: TGTGCCATCAGTGGGGGAGGATCGTACTCTGAAGCTTTCTTT.

The chain recombines TRBV9 with TRBJ2-1, with TRBD2 matching over 11 bases. The CDR3 runs to 16 residues. Germline trimming cut 0 bases from V and 3 bases from J; bases unmatched to any gene: 2. The germline V gene has CDR1 SGDLS and CDR2 YYNGEE. Here the CDR3 DNA reads TGTGCCAGCAGCGTAGCCGGGACTAGCGGCTACAATGAGCAGTTCTTC. It specifies CASSVAGTSGYNEQFF. Complete variable domain (other parts from reference TRBV9 and TRBJ2-1): DSGVTQTPKHLITATGQRVTLRCSPRSGDLSVYWYQQSLDQGLQFLIQYYNGEERAKGNILERFSAQQFPDLHSELNLSSLELGDSALYFCASSVAGTSGYNEQFFGPGTRLTVL.

V usage is TRBV28 and J usage is TRBJ2-5, with TRBD2 as a possible D gene (5 bases). CDR3 length: 17 residues. V shed 6 bases and J shed 4 bases, with 24 bases lying between them. Germline loops: CDR1 MDHEN, CDR2 SYDVKM. The CDR3 sequence: CASSPGLGREGGETQYF. Here the CDR3 DNA reads TGTGCCAGCAGCCCCGGACTTGGGCGAGAAGGAGGAGAGACCCAGTACTTC.

The gene calls are TRBV19 and TRBJ1-5; no definite D call. Germline loops: CDR1 LNHDA, CDR2 SQIVND (reference sequence). V was trimmed by 5 bases and J by 4 bases, leaving 12 bases between them. The CDR3 runs to 14 residues. As DNA, the CDR3 is TGTGCCAGTAGTGCTGCGGCGGGGAATCAGCCCCAGCATTTT. Translated: CASSAAAGNQPQHF.

The chain carries TRBV7-9 and TRBJ2-2; TRBD2 matches 11 bases. The J segment lost 1 base and the V segment lost 6 bases, leaving 1 base of the junction unmatched. This CDR3 spans 15 amino acids. CDR1 is SEHNR, CDR2 FQNEAQ, per germline (reference sequence). CDR3 in amino acids: CASRLAGVNTGELFF. The CDR3 DNA reads TGTGCCAGCAGACTAGCGGGAGTGAACACCGGGGAGCTGTTTTTT.

This clone was recorded only once. The chain recombines TRBV5-5 with TRBJ1-1; D is ambiguous. V was cut by 0 bases and J by 6 bases, with 12 bases left in between. Germline CDR1 reads SGHKS; CDR2 reads YYEKEE (reference sequence). This CDR3 spans 14 amino acids. This CDR3 reads CASSLDVRRSEAFF. CDR3 nucleotide sequence: TGTGCCAGCAGCTTGGACGTCCGGCGGTCTGAAGCTTTCTTT.

The chain combines TRBV19 with TRBJ2-3; D remains unclear. This CDR3 has 15 amino acids. The V and J ends lost 3 bases and 4 bases respectively, with 14 bases between them. The germline V gene encodes CDR1 LNHDA and CDR2 SQIVND (reference sequence). CDR3 amino acids: CASSIFITDADTQYF. In DNA, the CDR3 is TGTGCCAGTAGTATTTTTATAACAGACGCAGATACGCAGTATTTT.